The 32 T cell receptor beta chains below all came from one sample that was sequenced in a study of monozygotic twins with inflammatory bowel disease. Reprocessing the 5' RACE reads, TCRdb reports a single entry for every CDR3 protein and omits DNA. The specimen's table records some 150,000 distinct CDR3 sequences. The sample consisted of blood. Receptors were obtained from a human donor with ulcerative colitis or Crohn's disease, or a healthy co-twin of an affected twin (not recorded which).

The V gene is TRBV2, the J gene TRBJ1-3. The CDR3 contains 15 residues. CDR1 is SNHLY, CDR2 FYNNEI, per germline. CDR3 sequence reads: CASSELVSSGNTIYF.

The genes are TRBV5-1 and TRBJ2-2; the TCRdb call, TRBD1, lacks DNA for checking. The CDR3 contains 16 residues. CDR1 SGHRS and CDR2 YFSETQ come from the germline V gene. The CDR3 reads CASSLGQGPDTGELFF.

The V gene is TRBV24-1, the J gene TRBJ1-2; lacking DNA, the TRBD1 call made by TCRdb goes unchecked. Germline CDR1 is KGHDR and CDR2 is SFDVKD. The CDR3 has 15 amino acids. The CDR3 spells CATSDLPTGDYGYTF.

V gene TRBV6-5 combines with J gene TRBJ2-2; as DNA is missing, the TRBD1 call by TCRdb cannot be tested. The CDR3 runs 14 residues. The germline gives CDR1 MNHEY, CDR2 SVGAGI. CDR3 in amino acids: CASSYLGVTGELFF.

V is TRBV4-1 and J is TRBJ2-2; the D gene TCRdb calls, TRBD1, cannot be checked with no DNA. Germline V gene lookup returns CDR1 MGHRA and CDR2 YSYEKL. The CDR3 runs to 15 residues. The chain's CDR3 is CASRLGGVIAGELFF.

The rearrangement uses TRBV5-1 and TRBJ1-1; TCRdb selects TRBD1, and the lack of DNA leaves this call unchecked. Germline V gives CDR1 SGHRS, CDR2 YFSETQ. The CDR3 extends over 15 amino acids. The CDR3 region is CASSFSPGPNTEAFF.

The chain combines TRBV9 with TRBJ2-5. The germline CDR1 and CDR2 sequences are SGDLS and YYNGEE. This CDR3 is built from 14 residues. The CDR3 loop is CASSVATEEETQYF.

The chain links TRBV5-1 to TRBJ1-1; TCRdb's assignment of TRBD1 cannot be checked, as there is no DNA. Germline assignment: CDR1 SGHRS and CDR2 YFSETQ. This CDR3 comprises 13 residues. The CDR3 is CASRDSGDTEAFF.

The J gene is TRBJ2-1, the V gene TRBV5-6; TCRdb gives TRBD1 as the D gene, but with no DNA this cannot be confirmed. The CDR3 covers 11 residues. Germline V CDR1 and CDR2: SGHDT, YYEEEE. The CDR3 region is CASSYVQGEFF.

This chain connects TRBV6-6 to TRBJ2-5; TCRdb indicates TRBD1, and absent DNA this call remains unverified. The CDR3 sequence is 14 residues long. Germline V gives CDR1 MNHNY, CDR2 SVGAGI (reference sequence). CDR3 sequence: CASSSGQSQETQYF.

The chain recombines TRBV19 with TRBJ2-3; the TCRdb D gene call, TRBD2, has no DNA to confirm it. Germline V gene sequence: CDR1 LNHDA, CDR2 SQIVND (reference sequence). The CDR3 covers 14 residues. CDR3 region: CASSPGSARDTQYF.

The CDR3 here is CASRGTGGRNTEAFF. This chain uses TRBV6-1 with TRBJ1-1; with no DNA, the TCRdb D assignment of TRBD1 cannot be verified. Germline V CDR1 and CDR2: MNHNS, SASEGT. The CDR3 length is 15 residues.

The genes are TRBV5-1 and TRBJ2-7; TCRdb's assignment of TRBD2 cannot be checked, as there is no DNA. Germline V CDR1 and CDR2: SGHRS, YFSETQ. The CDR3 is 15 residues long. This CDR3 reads CASSLVIAGGYEQYF.

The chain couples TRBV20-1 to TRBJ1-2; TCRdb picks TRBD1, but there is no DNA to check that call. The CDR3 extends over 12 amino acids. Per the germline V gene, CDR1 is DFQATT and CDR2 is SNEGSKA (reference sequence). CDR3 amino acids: CSAPLGVKSYTF.

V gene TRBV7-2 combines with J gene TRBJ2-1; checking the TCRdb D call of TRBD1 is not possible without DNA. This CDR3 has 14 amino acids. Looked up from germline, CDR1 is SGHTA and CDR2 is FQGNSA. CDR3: CASSPQGAPLAWFF.

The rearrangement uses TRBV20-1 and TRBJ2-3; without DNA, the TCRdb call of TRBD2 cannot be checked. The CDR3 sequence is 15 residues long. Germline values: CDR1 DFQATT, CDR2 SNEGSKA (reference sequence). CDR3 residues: CSARRLAQMTDTQYF.

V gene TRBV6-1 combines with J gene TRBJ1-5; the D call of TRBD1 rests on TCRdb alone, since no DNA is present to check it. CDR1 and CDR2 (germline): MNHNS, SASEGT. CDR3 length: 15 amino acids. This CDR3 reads CASKTDGKSNQPQHF.

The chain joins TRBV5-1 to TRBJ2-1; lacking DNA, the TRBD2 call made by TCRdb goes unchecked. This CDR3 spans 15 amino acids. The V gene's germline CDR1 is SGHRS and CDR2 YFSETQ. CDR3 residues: CASSLGGPRYNEQFF.

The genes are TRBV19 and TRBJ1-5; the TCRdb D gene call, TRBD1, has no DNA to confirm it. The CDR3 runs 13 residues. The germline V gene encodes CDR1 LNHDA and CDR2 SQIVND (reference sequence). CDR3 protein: CASQDRGNQPQHF.

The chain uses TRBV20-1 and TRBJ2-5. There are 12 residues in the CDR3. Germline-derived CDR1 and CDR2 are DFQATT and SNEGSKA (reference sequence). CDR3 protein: CSARVYQETQYF.

This CDR3 reads CASGPTLPPGVDEQYF. The gene calls are TRBV12-5 and TRBJ2-7; TCRdb's D call, TRBD1, is unchecked because there is no DNA. This CDR3 spans 16 amino acids. CDR1 is LGHNT, CDR2 FRNRAP, per germline. The full variable domain, rest sourced from reference TRBV12-5 and TRBJ2-7, is DARVTQTPRHKVTEMGQEVTMRCQPILGHNTVFWYRQTMMQGLELLAYFRNRAPLDDSGMPKDRFSAEMPDATLATLKIQPSEPRDSAVYFCASGPTLPPGVDEQYFGPGTRLTVT.

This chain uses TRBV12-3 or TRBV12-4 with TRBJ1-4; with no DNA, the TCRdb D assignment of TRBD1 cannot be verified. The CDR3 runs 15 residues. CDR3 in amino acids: CASRWGGATNEKLFF.

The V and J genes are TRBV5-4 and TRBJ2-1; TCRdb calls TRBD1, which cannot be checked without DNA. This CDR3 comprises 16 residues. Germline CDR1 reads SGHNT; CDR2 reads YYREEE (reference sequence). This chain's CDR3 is CASSHSRDRGPHEQFF.

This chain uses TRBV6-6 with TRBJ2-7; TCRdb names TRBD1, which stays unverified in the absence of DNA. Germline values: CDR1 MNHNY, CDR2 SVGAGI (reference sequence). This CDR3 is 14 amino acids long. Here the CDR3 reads CASSRTGGAYEQYF.

The chain's CDR3 is CASSAGGPNTGELFF. The V call is TRBV5-1, the J call TRBJ2-2; TCRdb lists TRBD2, though no DNA is available to test this call. The length of the CDR3 is 15 residues. Germline V gives CDR1 SGHRS, CDR2 YFSETQ.

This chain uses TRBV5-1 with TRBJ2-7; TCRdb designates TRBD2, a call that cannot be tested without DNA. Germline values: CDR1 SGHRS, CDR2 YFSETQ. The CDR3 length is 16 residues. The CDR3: CASRTTSGARSYEQYF.

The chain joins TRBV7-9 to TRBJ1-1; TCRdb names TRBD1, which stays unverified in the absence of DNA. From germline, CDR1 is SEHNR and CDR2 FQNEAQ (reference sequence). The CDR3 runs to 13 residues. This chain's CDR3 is CASSTTAATEAFF.

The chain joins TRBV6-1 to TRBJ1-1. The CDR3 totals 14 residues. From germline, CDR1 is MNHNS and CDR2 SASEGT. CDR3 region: CASRSTALNTEAFF.

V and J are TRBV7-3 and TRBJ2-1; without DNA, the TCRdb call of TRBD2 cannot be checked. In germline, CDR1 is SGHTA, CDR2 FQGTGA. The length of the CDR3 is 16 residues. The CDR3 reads CASSLTTSGVNNEQFF.

CDR3 sequence: CASSFSMVRSNLNYEQYF. V and J are TRBV5-6 and TRBJ2-7. The CDR3 runs to 18 residues. The germline V gene has CDR1 SGHDT and CDR2 YYEEEE.

The CDR3 loop reads CASTKGGQGNTGELFF. The chain combines TRBV25-1 with TRBJ2-2; the D call of TRBD1 rests on TCRdb alone, since no DNA is present to check it. The CDR3 extends over 16 amino acids. Germline values: CDR1 MGHDK, CDR2 SYGVNS.

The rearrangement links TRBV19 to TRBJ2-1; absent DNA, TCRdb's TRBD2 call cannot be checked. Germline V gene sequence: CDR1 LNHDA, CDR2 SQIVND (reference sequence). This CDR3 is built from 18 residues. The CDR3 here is CASSIDHPGLVFYSGQFF.